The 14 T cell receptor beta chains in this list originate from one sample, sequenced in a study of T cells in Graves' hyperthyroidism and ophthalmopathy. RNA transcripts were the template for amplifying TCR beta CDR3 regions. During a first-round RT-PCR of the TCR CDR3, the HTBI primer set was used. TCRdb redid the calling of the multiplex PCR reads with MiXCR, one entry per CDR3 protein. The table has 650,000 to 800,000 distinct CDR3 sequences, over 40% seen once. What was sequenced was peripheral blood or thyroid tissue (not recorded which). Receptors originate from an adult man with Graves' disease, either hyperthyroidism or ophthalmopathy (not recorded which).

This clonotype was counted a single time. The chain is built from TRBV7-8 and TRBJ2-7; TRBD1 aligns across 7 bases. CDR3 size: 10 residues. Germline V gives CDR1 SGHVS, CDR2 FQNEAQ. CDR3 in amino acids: CDRGGYEQYF. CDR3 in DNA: TGTGACAGGGGCGGATACGAGCAGTACTTC. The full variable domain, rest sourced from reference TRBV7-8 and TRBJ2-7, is GAGVSQSPRYKVAKRGQDVALRCDPISGHVSLFWYQQALGQGPEFLTYFQNEAQLDKSGLPSDRFFAERPEGSVSTLKIQRTQQEDSAVYLCDRGGYEQYFGPGTRLTVT.

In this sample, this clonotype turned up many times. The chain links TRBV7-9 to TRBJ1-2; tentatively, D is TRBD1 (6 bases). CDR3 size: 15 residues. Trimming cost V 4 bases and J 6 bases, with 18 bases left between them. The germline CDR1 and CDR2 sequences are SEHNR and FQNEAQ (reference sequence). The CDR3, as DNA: TGTGCCAGCAGCTCCGGGGGGCAGGAGGGTAATGGCTACACCTTC. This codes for CASSSGGQEGNGYTF.

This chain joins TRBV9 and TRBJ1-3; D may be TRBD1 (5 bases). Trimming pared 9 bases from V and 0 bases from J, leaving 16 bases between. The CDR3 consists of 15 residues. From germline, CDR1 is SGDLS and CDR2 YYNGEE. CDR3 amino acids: CAISDAGLSGNTIYF. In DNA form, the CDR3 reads TGTGCCATCAGTGACGCGGGACTCTCTGGAAACACCATATATTTT.

This CDR3 reads CASSLNRGAYGYTF. In nucleotides, the CDR3 is TGTGCCAGCAGTTTGAACAGGGGGGCCTATGGCTACACCTTC. V and J are TRBV7-9 and TRBJ1-2, with 8 positions matching TRBD1. The CDR3 consists of 14 residues. V was pared by 6 bases and J by 4 bases, with 7 bases of the junction left unmatched. CDR1 SEHNR and CDR2 FQNEAQ come from the germline V gene (reference sequence).

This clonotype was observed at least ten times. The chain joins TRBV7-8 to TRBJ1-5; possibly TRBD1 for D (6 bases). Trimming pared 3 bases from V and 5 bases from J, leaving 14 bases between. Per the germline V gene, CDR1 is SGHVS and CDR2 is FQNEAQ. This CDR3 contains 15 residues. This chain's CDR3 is CASSFTLGGDQPQHF. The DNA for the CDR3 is TGTGCCAGCAGCTTCACCCTAGGGGGGGATCAGCCCCAGCATTTT.

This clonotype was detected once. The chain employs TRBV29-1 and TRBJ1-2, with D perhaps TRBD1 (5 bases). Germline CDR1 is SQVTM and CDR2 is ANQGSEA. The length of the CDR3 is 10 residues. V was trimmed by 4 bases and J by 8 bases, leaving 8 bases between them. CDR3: CSVGRGGYTF. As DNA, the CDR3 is TGCAGCGTTGGGAGGGGCGGCTACACCTTC.

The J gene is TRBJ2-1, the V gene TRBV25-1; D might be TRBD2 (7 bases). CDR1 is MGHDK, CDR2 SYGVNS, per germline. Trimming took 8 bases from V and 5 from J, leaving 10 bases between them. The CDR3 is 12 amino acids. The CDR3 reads CASGGAHNEQFF. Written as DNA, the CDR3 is TGTGCCAGCGGGGGGGCCCACAATGAGCAGTTCTTC. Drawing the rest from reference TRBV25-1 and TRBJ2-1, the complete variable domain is EADIYQTPRYLVIGTGKKITLECSQTMGHDKMYWYQQDPGMELHLIHYSYGVNSTEKGDLSSESTVSRIRTEHFPLTLESARPSHTSQYLCASGGAHNEQFFGPGTRLTVL.

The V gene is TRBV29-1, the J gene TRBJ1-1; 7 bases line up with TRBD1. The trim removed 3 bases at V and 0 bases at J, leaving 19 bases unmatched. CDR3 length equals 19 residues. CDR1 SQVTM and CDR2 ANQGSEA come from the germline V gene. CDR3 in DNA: TGCAGCGTTGACGCCTTTTCAACAGGGGCCCCATTCATGAACACTGAAGCTTTCTTT. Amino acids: CSVDAFSTGAPFMNTEAFF.

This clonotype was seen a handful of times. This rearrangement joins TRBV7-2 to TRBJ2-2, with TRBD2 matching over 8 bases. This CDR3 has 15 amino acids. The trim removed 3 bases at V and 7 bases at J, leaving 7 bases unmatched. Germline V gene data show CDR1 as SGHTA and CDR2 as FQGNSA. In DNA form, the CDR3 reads TGTGCCAGCAGCTTGAGCGGGAGTTTCCACGGGGAGCTGTTTTTT. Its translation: CASSLSGSFHGELFF.

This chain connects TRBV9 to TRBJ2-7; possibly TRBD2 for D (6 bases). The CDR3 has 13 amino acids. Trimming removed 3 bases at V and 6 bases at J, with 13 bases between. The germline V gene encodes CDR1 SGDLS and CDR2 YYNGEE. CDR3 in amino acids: CASSDLEAGEQYF. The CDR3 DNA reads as TGTGCCAGCAGCGACCTTGAAGCGGGCGAGCAGTACTTC.

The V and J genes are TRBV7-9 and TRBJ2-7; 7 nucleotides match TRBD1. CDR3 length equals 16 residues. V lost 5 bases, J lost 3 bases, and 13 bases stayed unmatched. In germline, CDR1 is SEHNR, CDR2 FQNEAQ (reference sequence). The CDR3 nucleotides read TGTGCCAGCAGCCAATCGGGACAGTCCTATGGCTACGAGCAGTACTTC. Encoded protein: CASSQSGQSYGYEQYF.

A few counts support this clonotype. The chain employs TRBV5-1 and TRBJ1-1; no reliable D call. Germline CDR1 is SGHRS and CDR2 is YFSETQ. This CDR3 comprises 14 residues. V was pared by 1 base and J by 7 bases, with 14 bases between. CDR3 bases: TGCGCCAGCAGCTTGAAGTCCAGGAGCGGTGAAGCTTTCTTT. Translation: CASSLKSRSGEAFF.

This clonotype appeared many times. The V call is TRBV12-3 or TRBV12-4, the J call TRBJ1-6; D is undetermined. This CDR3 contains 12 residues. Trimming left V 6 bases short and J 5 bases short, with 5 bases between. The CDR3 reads CASRRDNSPLHF. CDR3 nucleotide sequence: TGTGCCAGCAGGAGAGATAATTCACCCCTCCACTTT.

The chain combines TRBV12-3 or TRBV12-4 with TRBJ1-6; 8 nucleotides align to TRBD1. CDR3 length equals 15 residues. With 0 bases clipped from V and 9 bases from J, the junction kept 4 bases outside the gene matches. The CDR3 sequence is CASSLATGVGSPLHF. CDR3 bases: TGTGCCAGCAGTTTAGCGACAGGGGTGGGTTCACCCCTCCACTTT.